One and the same sample provided the 24 T cell receptor beta chains below, sequenced in a study of PD-1 blockade in classical Hodgkin lymphoma (dated by TCRdb to the early 2020s). This specimen's time point label, interpreted: cycle 4 day 1 (C4D1), after less than seven weeks of nivolumab. Every trial patient had relapsed following autologous stem cell transplantation, and prior brentuximab vedotin exposure was what differed among cohorts A, B and C. CD8+ T cells were purified from thawed PBMCs by magnetic negative selection with a Miltenyi CD8+ T cell isolation kit. Library creation used the immunoSEQ multiplex PCR assay. This is the immuneACCESS table as TCRdb keeps it, with only in-frame sequences that have V and J called. A part of the clones is gone; compared with another copy, unresolved V genes explain less than half, and the rest is unexplained. The sample has approximately 11,000 clones on record, approximately 84% of them singletons. Together, the top ten hold about 35% of the sample.

Here the sequenced sample was CD8+ T cells from blood, taken before the fourth cycle of nivolumab. The receptors stem from a human donor with classical Hodgkin lymphoma. The donor label of this sample is uncertain.

For the CDR3, the DNA is TGTGCCTGGACAGGAATAGCGGAAACCGGGGAGCTGTTTTTT. Translation: CAWTGIAETGELFF. V and J are TRBV30 and TRBJ2-2, with D maybe TRBD2 (6 bases). Germline CDR1 and CDR2: GTSNPN and SVGIG (reference sequence). Deletions cut 4 bases from V and 5 bases from J, with 14 bases between. The CDR3 extends over 14 amino acids.

The CDR3 bases are TGCGCCAGCAGCCAAGACGGGCAGGTCAATCAGCCCCAGCATTTT. Translating gives CASSQDGQVNQPQHF. V usage is TRBV4-3 and J usage is TRBJ1-5; D remains unclear. This CDR3 has 15 residues. CDR1 and CDR2 (germline): LGHNA, YSLEER. Trimming removed 0 bases at V and 3 bases at J, with 9 bases between.

The rearrangement links TRBV4-1 to TRBJ1-2, with no clear D. CDR3 length: 15 amino acids. Trimming removed 4 bases from V and 4 bases from J, with 16 bases in between. In germline, CDR1 is MGHRA, CDR2 YSYEKL. This CDR3 reads CASSPILSLAYGYTF. CDR3 nucleotides: TGCGCCAGCAGCCCCATACTCAGCCTCGCCTATGGCTACACCTTC.

The chain joins TRBV25-1 to TRBJ2-7; D remains ambiguous. V gave up 8 bases and J gave up 0 bases, with 2 bases separating them. Looked up from germline, CDR1 is MGHDK and CDR2 is SYGVNS. The CDR3 spans 10 residues. The CDR3 region has the DNA TGTGCCAGCGCCTCCTACGAGCAGTACTTC. It yields the protein CASASYEQYF.

A note on this clone: In the same sample, other DNA sequences code for this CDR3. This chain uses TRBV27 with TRBJ1-2; 10 bases agree with TRBD1. J was trimmed by 5 bases and V by 9 bases; bases with no gene match: 12. The CDR3 covers 15 residues. The germline V gene encodes CDR1 MNHEY and CDR2 SMNVEV (reference sequence). The CDR3 DNA reads TGTGCCAGTAGTCCGGGCGGACAGGGGGTTTATGGCTACACCTTC. This translates into CASSPGGQGVYGYTF.

The chain links TRBV19 to TRBJ1-5; a weak D match, TRBD1 (5 bases). CDR1 and CDR2 (germline): LNHDA, SQIVND (reference sequence). Trimming removed 9 bases from V and 9 bases from J, with 24 bases in between. The CDR3 totals 15 residues. For the CDR3, the DNA is TGTGCCAGCCTCCCGGGGACTGACTACACTGGGCCCCAGCATTTT. It specifies CASLPGTDYTGPQHF.

The chain uses TRBV27 and TRBJ2-5; D ambiguous. Trimming pared 1 base from V and 2 bases from J, leaving 8 bases between. Germline lookup yields CDR1 MNHEY and CDR2 SMNVEV (reference sequence). This CDR3 comprises 14 residues. The CDR3 DNA follows: TGTGCCAGCAGTTTATGGGCACAGCAAGAGACCCAGTACTTC. This encodes CASSLWAQQETQYF.

This rearrangement joins TRBV29-1 to TRBJ2-2, with a weak D call TRBD1 (6 bases). V lost 2 bases to trimming and J lost 6 bases, with 13 bases between them. This CDR3 comprises 14 residues. Germline-derived CDR1 and CDR2 are SQVTM and ANQGSEA. CDR3 sequence reads: CSVEKGDPPGELFF. The CDR3 DNA sequence: TGCAGCGTTGAAAAGGGGGACCCACCCGGGGAGCTGTTTTTT.

The chain carries TRBV6-1 and TRBJ2-7, with D perhaps TRBD1 (6 bases). The germline V gene has CDR1 MNHNS and CDR2 SASEGT. V was cut by 8 bases and J by 6 bases, with 11 bases left in between. The CDR3 spans 11 residues. The chain's CDR3 is CASGGGFEQYF. The CDR3 DNA reads as TGTGCCAGCGGGGGCGGTTTCGAGCAGTACTTC.

Here the CDR3 reads CASSDRQFYEQYF. In nucleotides, the CDR3 is TGTGCCAGCAGTGATAGGCAGTTCTACGAGCAGTACTTC. The rearrangement joins TRBV6-1 to TRBJ2-7; D remains ambiguous. This CDR3 is built from 13 residues. Germline CDR1 MNHNS, CDR2 SASEGT. V lost 3 bases and J lost 3, with 9 bases in between.

The chain links TRBV2 to TRBJ2-5, with TRBD2 matching over 9 bases. The CDR3 consists of 14 residues. Germline CDR1 and CDR2: SNHLY and FYNNEI. Trimming cost V 1 base and J 11 bases; bases outside gene matches: 8. The CDR3 DNA sequence: TGTGCCAGCAGTGAAGGGTTGACTAGCGGTCCGCAGTACTTC. This sequence encodes CASSEGLTSGPQYF.

CDR3 amino acids: CASSLPNLGQGNTEAFF. The CDR3 DNA reads TGTGCCAGCAGCTTACCAAACCTGGGACAGGGGAACACTGAAGCTTTCTTT. The V gene is TRBV7-9, the J gene TRBJ1-1, with 9 bases identical to TRBD1. V dropped 2 bases and J dropped 1; count of bases not matched to a gene: 8. The CDR3 is made up of 17 amino acids. Germline values: CDR1 SEHNR, CDR2 FQNEAQ (reference sequence).

V usage is TRBV4-3 and J usage is TRBJ1-5; TRBD1 might be the D (5 bases). Germline V gene data show CDR1 as LGHNA and CDR2 as YSLEER. This CDR3 comprises 14 residues. V lost 1 base and J lost 6, with 10 bases in between. The CDR3 coding sequence is TGCGCCAGCAGCCAAGCGTCTGGGGCTCAGCCCCAGCATTTT. It codes for CASSQASGAQPQHF.

The chain couples TRBV12-5 to TRBJ2-7; possibly TRBD1 for D (6 bases). V was shortened by 0 bases and J by 2 bases, with 17 bases between the two germline ends. This CDR3 comprises 17 residues. Germline values: CDR1 LGHNT, CDR2 FRNRAP. The DNA of the CDR3 is TGTGCTAGTGGTTTGGTACGTCCAATCCAGGGGACCTACGAGCAGTACTTC. This sequence encodes CASGLVRPIQGTYEQYF.

The CDR3 loop reads CASSVDAAGSATEAFF. The CDR3 nucleotides are TGTGCCAGCAGCGTAGATGCCGCAGGGAGCGCCACTGAAGCTTTCTTT. The rearrangement uses TRBV9 and TRBJ1-1; weak D call: TRBD1 (5 bases). The germline V and J ends were trimmed by 0 bases and 4 bases, with 16 bases remaining between them. From germline, CDR1 is SGDLS and CDR2 YYNGEE. The CDR3 covers 16 residues.

The chain employs TRBV28 and TRBJ1-2, with 9 bases lining up with TRBD1. The CDR3 extends over 16 amino acids. Germline CDR1 is MDHEN and CDR2 is SYDVKM. V gave up 8 bases and J gave up 8 bases; unmatched junction bases: 18. DNA of the CDR3: TGTGCCAGCCCCCCCGCCGGGACAGGGATCCAGGGGGGCTACACCTTC. Encoded protein: CASPPAGTGIQGGYTF.

The chain carries TRBV29-1 and TRBJ2-7; D is ambiguous. Trimming stripped 4 bases from V and 5 bases from J, with 15 bases between. The CDR3 runs to 13 residues. The germline V gene encodes CDR1 SQVTM and CDR2 ANQGSEA. CDR3: CSVVIVTKNEQYF. The CDR3 DNA sequence: TGCAGCGTTGTGATCGTGACCAAAAACGAGCAGTACTTC.

J is TRBJ2-5 and V is TRBV6-1; 10 bases fit TRBD2. The J call may not be correct, given that the DNA end is closer to TRBJ2-7. Germline CDR1 MNHNS, CDR2 SASEGT. This CDR3 region has 16 residues. The CDR3 sequence: CASSEAWLAGAYEQYF. CDR3 in DNA: TGTGCCAGCAGTGAAGCGTGGCTAGCGGGAGCCTACGAGCAGTACTTC.

This chain links TRBV19 with TRBJ2-2; possible D gene TRBD1, 6 bases. Germline values: CDR1 LNHDA, CDR2 SQIVND (reference sequence). This CDR3 is built from 15 residues. V was cut by 1 base and J by 5 bases, with 11 bases left in between. In DNA, the CDR3 is TGTGCCAGTAGTATAGGGACAGTCGTTACCGGGGAGCTGTTTTTT. This codes for CASSIGTVVTGELFF.

The J gene is TRBJ1-2, the V gene TRBV28, with unresolved D. The V end lost 11 bases, the J end lost 4 bases, and 17 bases lay between the germline ends. From germline, CDR1 is MDHEN and CDR2 SYDVKM. The CDR3 length is 13 residues. The CDR3 DNA reads TGTGCCTGCTCGGGGTGGCCTAGCTATGGCTACACCTTC. Translation gives CACSGWPSYGYTF.

V and J are TRBV5-8 and TRBJ2-7; D gene unclear. The germline CDR1 and CDR2 sequences are SGHTS and YDEGEE. V was pared by 2 bases and J by 2 bases, with 11 bases between. The CDR3 extends over 14 amino acids. The CDR3, as DNA: TGTGCCAGCAGCTTAACAGAGACCCCCTACGAGCAGTACTTC. As protein: CASSLTETPYEQYF.

The chain carries TRBV6-5 and TRBJ2-1; TRBD1 agrees at 11 bases. The CDR3 is 15 amino acids. Trimming at V came to 1 base and at J to 9 bases, leaving 5 bases not matched to a gene. The V gene's germline CDR1 is MNHEY and CDR2 SVGAGI. The CDR3 protein is CASSYWGTGGSEQFF. CDR3 DNA: TGTGCCAGCAGTTACTGGGGGACAGGGGGAAGTGAGCAGTTCTTC.

The V and J genes are TRBV13 and TRBJ2-7; TRBD1 matches 7 bases. Germline V gene sequence: CDR1 PRHDT, CDR2 FYEKMQ (reference sequence). V lost 3 bases to trimming and J lost 4 bases; unmatched junction nucleotides: 6. There are 14 residues in the CDR3. This CDR3 is CASSLNRGPYEQYF. CDR3 sequence (DNA): TGTGCCAGCAGCTTGAACAGGGGACCGTACGAGCAGTACTTC.

This chain links TRBV6-1 with TRBJ2-2, with D perhaps given as TRBD1 or TRBD2 (5 bases each). The V end lost 3 bases, the J end lost 3 bases, and 8 bases lay between the germline ends. The V gene's germline CDR1 is MNHNS and CDR2 SASEGT. The CDR3 runs to 14 residues. Here the CDR3 DNA reads TGTGCCAGCAGTGACCAGGGAGACACCGGGGAGCTGTTTTTT. The encoded protein is CASSDQGDTGELFF.